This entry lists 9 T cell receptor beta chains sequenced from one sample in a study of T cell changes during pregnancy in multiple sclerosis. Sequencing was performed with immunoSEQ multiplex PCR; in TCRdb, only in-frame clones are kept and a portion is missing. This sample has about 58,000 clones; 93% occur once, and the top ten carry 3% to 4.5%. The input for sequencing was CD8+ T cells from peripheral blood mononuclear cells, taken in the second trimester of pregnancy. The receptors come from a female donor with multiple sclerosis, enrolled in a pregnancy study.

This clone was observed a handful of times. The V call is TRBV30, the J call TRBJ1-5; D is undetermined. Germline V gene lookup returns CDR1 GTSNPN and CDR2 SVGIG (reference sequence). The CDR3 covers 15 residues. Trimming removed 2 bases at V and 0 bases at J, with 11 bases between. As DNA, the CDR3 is TGTGCCTGGAGTTATCCAGATCATAGCAATCAGCCCCAGCATTTT. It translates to CAWSYPDHSNQPQHF.

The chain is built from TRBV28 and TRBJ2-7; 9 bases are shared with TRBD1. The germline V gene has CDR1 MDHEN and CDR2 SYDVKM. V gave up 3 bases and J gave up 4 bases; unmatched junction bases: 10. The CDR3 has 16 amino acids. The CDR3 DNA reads TGTGCCAGCAGTTTGGTGGGGACAGGGAGGGTATACGAGCAGTACTTC. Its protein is CASSLVGTGRVYEQYF.

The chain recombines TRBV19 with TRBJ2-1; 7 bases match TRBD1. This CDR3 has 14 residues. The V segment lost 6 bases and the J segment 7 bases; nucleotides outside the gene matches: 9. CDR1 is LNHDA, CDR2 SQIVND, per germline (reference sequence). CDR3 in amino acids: CASRETGTVNEQFF. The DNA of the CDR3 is TGTGCCAGTAGAGAGACAGGGACGGTTAATGAGCAGTTCTTC.

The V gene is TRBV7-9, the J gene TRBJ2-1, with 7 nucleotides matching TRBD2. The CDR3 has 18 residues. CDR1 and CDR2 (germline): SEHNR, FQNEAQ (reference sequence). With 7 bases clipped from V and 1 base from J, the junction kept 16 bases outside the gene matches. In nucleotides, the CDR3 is TGTGCCAGCAACTCCCCCGCCGGTAGCGGGCGATCCTACAATGAGCAGTTCTTC. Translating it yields CASNSPAGSGRSYNEQFF.

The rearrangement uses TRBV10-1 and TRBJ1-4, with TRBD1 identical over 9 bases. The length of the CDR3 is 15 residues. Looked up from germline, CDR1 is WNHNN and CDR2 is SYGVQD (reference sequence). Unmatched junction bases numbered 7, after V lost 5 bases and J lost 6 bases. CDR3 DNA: TGCGCCAGCAGTCCCTCCCGGACAGGGGATGAAAAACTGTTTTTT. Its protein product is CASSPSRTGDEKLFF.

The CDR3 coding sequence is TGTGCCAGCAGCCAATGGGGGCGGGAGCGATTCAATGAGCAGTTCTTC. This translates into CASSQWGRERFNEQFF. J is TRBJ2-1 and V is TRBV14; D perhaps matches TRBD2 (7 bases). V shed 2 bases and J shed 6 bases, with 17 bases lying between them. The CDR3 length is 16 residues. CDR1 is SGHDN, CDR2 FVKESK, per germline.

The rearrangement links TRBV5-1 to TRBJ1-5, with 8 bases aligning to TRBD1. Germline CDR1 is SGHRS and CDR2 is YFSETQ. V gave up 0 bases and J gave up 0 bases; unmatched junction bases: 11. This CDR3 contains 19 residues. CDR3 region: CASSLAPGQVGSSNQPQHF. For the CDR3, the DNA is TGCGCCAGCAGCTTGGCCCCGGGACAGGTAGGGAGTAGCAATCAGCCCCAGCATTTT.

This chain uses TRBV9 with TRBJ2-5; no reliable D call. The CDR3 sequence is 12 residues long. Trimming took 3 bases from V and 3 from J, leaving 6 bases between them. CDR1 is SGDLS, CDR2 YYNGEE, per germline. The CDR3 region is CASSGPEETQYF. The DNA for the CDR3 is TGTGCCAGCAGCGGCCCGGAAGAGACCCAGTACTTC.

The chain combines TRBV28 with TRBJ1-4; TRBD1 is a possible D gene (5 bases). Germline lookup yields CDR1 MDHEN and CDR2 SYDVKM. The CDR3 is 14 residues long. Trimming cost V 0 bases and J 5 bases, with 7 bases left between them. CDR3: CASSLWGGNEKLFF. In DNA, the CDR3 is TGTGCCAGCAGTTTATGGGGGGGGAATGAAAAACTGTTTTTT. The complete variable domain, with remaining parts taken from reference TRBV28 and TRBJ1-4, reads DVKVTQSSRYLVKRTGEKVFLECVQDMDHENMFWYRQDPGLGLRLIYFSYDVKMKEKGDIPEGYSVSREKKERFSLILESASTNQTSMYLCASSLWGGNEKLFFGSGTQLSVL.